The entry below gives a single T cell receptor (beta chain) sequence along with its context. The antigen is not known. The data derive from a study of T cell responses to AZD1222 COVID-19 vaccine. The germline V gene has CDR1 LNHNV and CDR2 YYDKDF (reference sequence). The CDR3 loop spans 16 amino acids. Trimming shortened V by 4 bases and J by 0 bases, and 12 bases separated the two germline ends. Findings and caveats of the study: The donor group comprised mostly white British people and more females; the analysis possibly underestimated clonal diversity.

TCRdb keeps only in-frame clones here, not all; method: immunoSEQ multiplex PCR. This table has some 180,000 clones, approximately 93% appearing once. The clonotype was recovered from an adult who received the AZD1222 COVID-19 vaccine. The sample consisted of peripheral blood, taken 28 days after the second AZD1222 dose. This chain connects TRBV15 to TRBJ2-2; D tentatively fits TRBD1 or TRBD2 (5 bases each). CDR3 sequence (DNA): TGTGCCACCAGCAAAGGGGACGAAGCGAACACCGGGGAGCTGTTTTTT. It yields the protein CATSKGDEANTGELFF.